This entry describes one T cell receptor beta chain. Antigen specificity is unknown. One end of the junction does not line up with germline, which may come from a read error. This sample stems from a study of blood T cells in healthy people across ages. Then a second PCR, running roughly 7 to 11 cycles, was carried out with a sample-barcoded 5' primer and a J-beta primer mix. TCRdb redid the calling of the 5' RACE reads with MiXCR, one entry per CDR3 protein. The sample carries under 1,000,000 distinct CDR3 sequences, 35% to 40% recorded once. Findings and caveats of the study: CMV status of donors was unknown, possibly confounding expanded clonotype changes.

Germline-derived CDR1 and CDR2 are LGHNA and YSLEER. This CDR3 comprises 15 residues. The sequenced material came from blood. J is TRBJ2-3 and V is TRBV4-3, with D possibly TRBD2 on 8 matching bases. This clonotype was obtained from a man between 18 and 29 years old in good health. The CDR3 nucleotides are TGCGCCAGCAGCCAACCCGGGAGGGGGACAGATGCGCAGTATTTT. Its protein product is CASSQPGRGTDAQYF.